The clone carrying this T cell receptor beta chain occurred many times. Its antigen is unidentified. The record originates from a study of human T cells and chemical hapten exposure. Time point denoted: healthy volunteer bleed at 6 weeks. The total RNA was obtained from whole blood that was not fractionated. Study-wide points: Counts of TCRs above 1 in 1000 frequency stayed unchanged with DPC sensitization.

In the library, unique molecular identifiers were attached to individual cDNA molecules. Original handling: The median was roughly 100,000 TCRs per sample, ranging roughly 20,000 to 690,600. From the RACE reads, TCRdb called clonotypes with MiXCR, one entry per CDR3 protein. The V and J calls come from TCRdb's annotation, not from the publication. Of some 65,000 distinct CDR3 sequences listed, 6% to 7% are singletons. CDR1 SGHRS and CDR2 YFSETQ come from the germline V gene. This CDR3 region has 13 residues. Trimming stripped 4 bases from V and 2 bases from J, with 10 bases between. This TCR came from a female donor in good health. Some clones in this sample may be carry-over from other donors' samples. This chain connects TRBV5-1 to TRBJ2-7; D is ambiguous. The material sequenced was whole blood. The CDR3 DNA follows: TGCGCCAGCAGCCCACGAAGCCCCTACGAGCAGTACTTC. Protein: CASSPRSPYEQYF.